This T cell receptor (beta chain) was observed in a study of blood T cell repertoires in COVID-19. CDR3 length equals 15 residues. CDR1 SGHNT and CDR2 YYREEE come from the germline V gene (reference sequence). The V gene lost 4 bases and the J gene lost 8 bases, with 18 bases spanning the gap. Data came from immunoSEQ multiplex PCR; TCRdb stores just in-frame clones and leaves some out. The table includes 95,000 to 150,000 clones, more than 75% detected once. V and J are TRBV5-4 and TRBJ1-4; TRBD1 is a possible D gene (5 bases). The sequence was collected from a woman aged 70-85 years with acute or convalescent COVID-19. What was sequenced was peripheral blood. The chain's CDR3 is CASSQDSSREEKLFF. The CDR3 bases are TGTGCCAGCAGCCAAGACAGTTCCCGTGAAGAAAAACTGTTTTTT.